The T cell receptor (beta chain) described here comes from a study of blood T cells in healthy people across ages. A second PCR, run for roughly 7 to 11 cycles, used a sample-barcoded 5' primer plus a J-beta primer mix. Each cDNA molecule received a tag from a template-switch adaptor that had 12 random nucleotides. Using its own MiXCR run on the 5' RACE reads, TCRdb lists one record per CDR3 protein. The repertoire holds 1.5 million to 2 million distinct CDR3 sequences, with 28% as singletons. This clonotype was counted only a few times. The V gene lost 6 bases and the J gene lost 5 bases, with 13 bases spanning the gap. This CDR3 is 13 amino acids long.

The chain links TRBV12-3 or TRBV12-4 to TRBJ1-1, with a tentative D call TRBD1 (5 bases). The sequenced sample consisted of blood. The sequence was collected from a woman under 40 in good health. CDR3 nucleotides: TGTGCCAGCAGCTCCAATCAGGGAACTGAAGCTTTCTTT. Translation: CASSSNQGTEAFF.